These 9 T cell receptor beta chains were all obtained from the same sample, sequenced in a study of T-cell reconstitution after alpha-beta-depleted transplantation in children. Preparation of the TCRbeta library used unique molecular identifiers. MiXCR was run by TCRdb on the PCR reads, yielding one entry per CDR3 protein. The sample has under 300,000 distinct CDR3 sequences; roughly a tenth are singletons. Sequenced here: PBMCs from the stem cell graft donor, sampled from the stem cell graft. All receptors come from a human donor who donated a stem cell graft to a child with SCID.

Ten or more counts support this clonotype. Here the CDR3 reads CSARVRYHNEQFF. The CDR3 DNA reads TGCAGTGCTAGAGTTAGGTACCACAATGAGCAGTTCTTC. The rearrangement joins TRBV20-1 to TRBJ2-1; D call uncertain. The CDR3 spans 13 residues. V lost 1 base, J lost 5 bases, and 9 bases lay in between. Germline-derived CDR1 and CDR2 are DFQATT and SNEGSKA (reference sequence).

This clonotype was found many times. The CDR3 loop reads CASSFQGAQEDTQYF. The CDR3 DNA reads as TGTGCCAGCAGCTTCCAGGGGGCGCAGGAAGATACGCAGTATTTT. The V call is TRBV5-5, the J call TRBJ2-3, with 8 bases lining up with TRBD1. Germline assignment: CDR1 SGHKS and CDR2 YYEKEE (reference sequence). The CDR3 runs 15 residues. Trimming took 2 bases from V and 5 from J; bases not matched to a gene: 7. Full variable domain (missing parts from reference TRBV5-5 and TRBJ2-3): DAGVTQSPTHLIKTRGQQVTLRCSPISGHKSVSWYQQVLGQGPQFIFQYYEKEERGRGNFPDRFSARQFPNYSSELNVNALLLGDSALYLCASSFQGAQEDTQYFGPGTRLTVL.

Ten or more counts support this clonotype. The chain links TRBV9 to TRBJ2-5, with D uncertain. The CDR3 is 14 residues long. V lost 0 bases and J lost 4, with 10 bases in between. The germline gives CDR1 SGDLS, CDR2 YYNGEE. CDR3 nucleotide sequence: TGTGCCAGCAGCGTAGGGGCCGATGGAGAGACCCAGTACTTC. It is translated as CASSVGADGETQYF.

At least ten counts were recorded for this clonotype. The chain joins TRBV6-2 or TRBV6-3 to TRBJ1-1, with no clear D. The CDR3 loop spans 12 amino acids. With 2 bases removed from V and 6 bases from J, the gap between germline ends came to 7 bases. Germline CDR1 MNHEY, CDR2 SVGEGT. The CDR3 coding sequence is TGTGCCAGCAGTTACGGAGGGCCTGAAGCTTTCTTT. This encodes CASSYGGPEAFF.

This clonotype has a count of ten or more. V is TRBV5-1 and J is TRBJ1-1, with TRBD1 matching over 7 bases. J lost 5 bases, V lost 3 bases, and 7 bases had no gene match. CDR3 length equals 14 residues. CDR1 and CDR2 from the germline V gene are SGHRS and YFSETQ. The CDR3 loop reads CASSSDRVRTEAFF. Here the CDR3 DNA reads TGCGCCAGCAGCTCTGACAGGGTTCGAACTGAAGCTTTCTTT.

The CDR3 protein is CASSPWSEQGARFPVSYEQYF. In nucleotides, the CDR3 is TGTGCCAGCAGCCCTTGGTCGGAACAGGGGGCGAGATTTCCCGTCTCCTACGAGCAGTACTTC. The chain links TRBV7-2 to TRBJ2-7; 9 bases line up with TRBD1. V lost 5 bases, J lost 0 bases, and 23 bases stayed unmatched. Germline values: CDR1 SGHTA, CDR2 FQGNSA. The CDR3 contains 21 residues.

This clonotype was recorded many times. The DNA for the CDR3 is TGTGCCAGCAGTGAAGCTCGTGAGGGGACCGTACCGCGGGCCAAAAACATTCAGTACTTC. Translated, it gives CASSEAREGTVPRAKNIQYF. The chain is built from TRBV6-1 and TRBJ2-4; D assignment may be TRBD1 or TRBD2 (5 bases each). This CDR3 spans 20 amino acids. The V and J ends lost 0 bases and 1 base respectively, with 22 bases between them. CDR1 and CDR2 (germline): MNHNS, SASEGT.

This clonotype was recorded at least ten times. The chain links TRBV5-5 to TRBJ1-2, with D uncertain. Germline loops: CDR1 SGHKS, CDR2 YYEKEE (reference sequence). This CDR3 is 14 amino acids long. Trimming shortened V by 0 bases and J by 8 bases, and 14 bases separated the two germline ends. This CDR3 reads CASSLASGWRGYTF. The CDR3 DNA sequence: TGTGCCAGCAGCTTGGCATCGGGGTGGAGGGGCTACACCTTC. The full variable domain, completed using reference TRBV5-5 and TRBJ1-2, is DAGVTQSPTHLIKTRGQQVTLRCSPISGHKSVSWYQQVLGQGPQFIFQYYEKEERGRGNFPDRFSARQFPNYSSELNVNALLLGDSALYLCASSLASGWRGYTFGSGTRLTVV.

This clonotype has a count of ten or more. The chain recombines TRBV5-1 with TRBJ2-7, with D unresolved. Trimming left V 4 bases short and J 1 base short, with 6 bases between. This CDR3 contains 12 residues. The germline V gene has CDR1 SGHRS and CDR2 YFSETQ. CDR3 coding DNA: TGCGCCAGCAGCGACACATCCTACGAGCAGTACTTC. This codes for CASSDTSYEQYF.